One and the same sample provided the 18 T cell receptor beta chains below, sequenced in a study of blood T cell repertoires in COVID-19. Data came from immunoSEQ multiplex PCR; TCRdb stores just in-frame clones and leaves some out. Of around 85,000 clones in the sample, around 85% were seen once. The sequenced material came from peripheral blood. The receptors derive from a man aged 60 to 69 with acute or convalescent COVID-19.

This chain uses TRBV27 with TRBJ1-1, with D tentatively TRBD1 (6 bases). Germline V gene data show CDR1 as MNHEY and CDR2 as SMNVEV (reference sequence). V shed 2 bases and J shed 4 bases, with 8 bases lying between them. The CDR3 is 13 residues long. CDR3 in DNA: TGTGCCAGCAGTTTAAGGGGGAGCACTGAAGCTTTCTTT. This gives the protein CASSLRGSTEAFF.

The table lists this clone with a few counts. This chain joins TRBV6-2 or TRBV6-3 and TRBJ2-5; TRBD2 agrees at 7 bases. Per germline, CDR1 MNHEY and CDR2 SVGEGT. After removal of 5 bases from V and 6 bases from J, the junction contained 12 bases not matched to a gene. The CDR3 runs 15 residues. The CDR3 here is CASSGPGGNSKTQYF. Written as DNA, the CDR3 is TGTGCCAGCAGTGGACCGGGGGGTAATTCGAAGACCCAGTACTTC.

This chain's CDR3 is CASSQDGRRLAAEAFF. The CDR3 coding sequence is TGCGCCAGCAGCCAAGATGGTCGGCGATTGGCGGCTGAAGCTTTCTTT. The chain is built from TRBV4-3 and TRBJ1-1; no clear D gene. This CDR3 has 16 residues. Germline loops: CDR1 LGHNA, CDR2 YSLEER. V was clipped by 0 bases and J by 6 bases, with 17 bases between them.

The rearrangement uses TRBV19 and TRBJ2-1; a possible D gene is TRBD2 (5 bases). CDR1 and CDR2 from the germline V gene are LNHDA and SQIVND (reference sequence). The CDR3 consists of 12 residues. V was clipped by 1 base and J by 9 bases, with 7 bases between them. The CDR3 coding sequence is TGTGCCAGTAGTATAGGCGAGGGTGAGCAGTTCTTC. This gives the protein CASSIGEGEQFF.

J is TRBJ2-7 and V is TRBV4-3; maybe TRBD2 (6 bases). The CDR3 is 16 amino acids. Trimming took off 1 base at V and 0 bases at J, with 13 bases between the two ends. Germline values: CDR1 LGHNA, CDR2 YSLEER. CDR3 in DNA: TGCGCCAGCAGCCAAGGAATTAGCGGACTCTCCTACGAGCAGTACTTC. Protein product: CASSQGISGLSYEQYF.

This clone was observed a few times. The chain employs TRBV7-6 and TRBJ1-2; 10 nucleotides line up with TRBD1. CDR1 is SGHVS, CDR2 FNYEAQ, per germline. CDR3 length: 15 residues. V shed 0 bases, J shed 4 bases, and the junction held 2 bases outside the gene matches. CDR3 residues: CASSLAGQGTYGYTF. The DNA for the CDR3 is TGTGCCAGCAGCTTAGCGGGACAGGGGACCTATGGCTACACCTTC.

This rearrangement joins TRBV21-1 to TRBJ1-5; the table's D call, TRBD1, was not checked against the DNA. TRBV21-1 is labeled a pseudogene. This CDR3 has 20 amino acids. CDR3 region: CASHPMGESEDRSRNQPQHF. In nucleotides, the CDR3 is TGTGCCAGTCACCCCATGGGAGAGTCGGAAGACAGGAGCCGGAATCAGCCCCAGCATTTT.

The CDR3 loop reads CAWTRAGNYGYTF. The CDR3 DNA reads as TGTGCCTGGACCCGGGCAGGGAACTATGGCTACACCTTC. The V and J genes are TRBV30 and TRBJ1-2, with D possibly TRBD1 on 5 matching bases. The CDR3 is 13 residues long. The germline V and J ends were trimmed by 4 bases and 2 bases, with 11 bases remaining between them. The V gene's germline CDR1 is GTSNPN and CDR2 SVGIG (reference sequence).

The chain has TRBV19 and TRBJ1-3; TRBD1 might be the D (6 bases). V lost 6 bases and J lost 0, with 12 bases in between. The CDR3 contains 15 residues. Germline assignment: CDR1 LNHDA and CDR2 SQIVND (reference sequence). CDR3: CASRRQATSGNTIYF. The CDR3 nucleotides read TGTGCCAGTAGACGACAGGCCACCTCTGGAAACACCATATATTTT. Drawing the rest from reference TRBV19 and TRBJ1-3, the complete variable domain is DGGITQSPKYLFRKEGQNVTLSCEQNLNHDAMYWYRQDPGQGLRLIYYSQIVNDFQKGDIAEGYSVSREKKESFPLTVTSAQKNPTAFYLCASRRQATSGNTIYFGEGSWLTVV.

The chain carries TRBV11-2 and TRBJ2-5; D unresolved. Per germline, CDR1 SGHAT and CDR2 FQNNGV. CDR3 size: 12 residues. Trimming left V 7 bases short and J 0 bases short, with 6 bases between. This CDR3 is CASTLNQETQYF. In DNA, the CDR3 is TGTGCCAGCACCCTAAACCAAGAGACCCAGTACTTC.

The rearrangement uses TRBV2 and TRBJ1-4, with 7 positions matching TRBD1. Trimming cost V 2 bases and J 8 bases; bases outside gene matches: 8. This CDR3 is 15 amino acids long. Germline V lookup: CDR1 SNHLY, CDR2 FYNNEI. The CDR3 here is CASSEQGGRGEKLFF. CDR3 DNA: TGTGCCAGCAGTGAACAGGGGGGCCGGGGGGAAAAACTGTTTTTT.

This rearrangement joins TRBV7-2 to TRBJ1-6, with D possibly TRBD1 on 6 matching bases. V dropped 3 bases and J dropped 7 bases, with 13 bases sitting between them. This CDR3 has 15 amino acids. CDR1 and CDR2 from the germline V gene are SGHTA and FQGNSA. CDR3 coding DNA: TGTGCCAGCAGCTTGGACAGATCAGTCAATTCACCCCTCCACTTT. The encoded protein is CASSLDRSVNSPLHF.

The rearrangement uses TRBV6-2 or TRBV6-3 and TRBJ1-5, with 9 nucleotides matching TRBD1. The CDR3 length is 19 residues. Losses at the gene ends were 3 bases for V and 0 bases for J; bases not matched to a gene: 12. CDR1 MNHEY and CDR2 SVGEGT come from the germline V gene. The CDR3 protein is CASSYRRSDRGYSNQPQHF. The CDR3 DNA reads as TGTGCCAGCAGTTATAGGCGATCGGACAGGGGATATAGCAATCAGCCCCAGCATTTT.

This clone has just a few counts. The chain joins TRBV2 to TRBJ2-5; TRBD1 might be the D (6 bases). The V gene lost 4 bases and the J gene lost 5 bases, with 11 bases spanning the gap. The germline V gene encodes CDR1 SNHLY and CDR2 FYNNEI. The CDR3 is made up of 13 amino acids. The DNA of the CDR3 is TGTGCCAGCAGTGGGACAGTGGGGGAGACCCAGTACTTC. Its protein is CASSGTVGETQYF.

The table lists this clone with a few counts. This sequence joins TRBV29-1 and TRBJ2-5, with D maybe TRBD1 (5 bases). Trimming took off 0 bases at V and 2 bases at J, with 10 bases between the two ends. CDR3 size: 14 residues. From germline, CDR1 is SQVTM and CDR2 ANQGSEA. The CDR3 DNA is TGCAGCGTTGAAGATCGGGCAGGGCAAGAGACCCAGTACTTC. Protein sequence: CSVEDRAGQETQYF.

V is TRBV9 and J is TRBJ1-6, with D possibly matching TRBD1 (5 bases). The CDR3 extends over 13 amino acids. The germline V gene encodes CDR1 SGDLS and CDR2 YYNGEE. Trimming removed 3 bases from V and 9 bases from J, with 10 bases in between. In DNA, the CDR3 is TGTGCCAGCAGCGCTCAGGGAATTTCACCCCTCCACTTT. Its translation: CASSAQGISPLHF.

V and J are TRBV4-3 and TRBJ1-1, with a weak D call TRBD1 (5 bases). V lost 0 bases to trimming and J lost 12 bases, with 11 bases between them. Germline CDR1 and CDR2: LGHNA and YSLEER. The CDR3 has 12 residues. The CDR3 region has the DNA TGCGCCAGCAGCCAAGAAGGGGATGGAACTTTCTTT. Translated, it gives CASSQEGDGTFF.

This chain links TRBV3-1 (or the pseudogene TRBV3-2) with TRBJ1-2; 7 nucleotides match TRBD1. J gave up 8 bases and V 3 bases, and 6 bases lay outside the gene matches. Germline CDR1 and CDR2: LGHDT and YNNKEL (reference sequence). The CDR3 is 13 residues long. The DNA of the CDR3 is TGTGCCAGCAGCCAGACAGGGCTCGGGGGCTACACCTTC. Translated: CASSQTGLGGYTF.